These 2 T cell receptor beta chains share one sample of origin, sequenced in a study of OX40 agonist ivuxolimab in advanced cancers. The method was immunoSEQ multiplex PCR; TCRdb's version includes in-frame clones alone and lacks a portion of them. The sample has 15,000 to 20,000 clones; approximately 80% are singletons. Specimen: CD4+ or CD8+ T cells sorted from blood, collected in a trial of the OX40 agonist ivuxolimab. The receptors derive from an adult with an advanced solid tumor such as melanoma, head and neck, liver or kidney cancer.

The rearrangement uses TRBV5-1 and TRBJ1-2; possibly TRBD1 for D (5 bases). There are 14 residues in the CDR3. The V and J ends lost 0 bases and 10 bases respectively, with 16 bases between them. Germline lookup yields CDR1 SGHRS and CDR2 YFSETQ. CDR3 nucleotide sequence: TGCGCCAGCAGCTTGGGGGGCGCGGGGAATGACTACACCTTC. Translation gives CASSLGGAGNDYTF.

This clone was counted once. This chain connects TRBV6-7 to TRBJ2-4; 8 positions agree with TRBD2. TRBV6-7 is designated an ORF whose function remains uncertain. The CDR3 extends over 16 amino acids. Trimming cost V 5 bases and J 3 bases; bases outside gene matches: 9. The CDR3 region has the DNA TGTGCCAGCAGTAACACAGGCGGGGGGCGCAAAAACATTCAGTACTTC. This codes for CASSNTGGGRKNIQYF.